One T cell receptor (beta chain) is described in this entry. The antigen remains unidentified. Profiled with immunoSEQ multiplex PCR; TCRdb holds only in-frame clones, not every one. Here the sample spans 4,900 or so clones, about 65% being singletons. This sample was included in a study of PD-1 blockade in classical Hodgkin lymphoma. Study-wide background: Once every 2 weeks, patients received intravenous nivolumab at 3 mg/kg. Study-wide results and caveats: CD4+ TCR diversity rose significantly by C4D1, and CD8+ TCR diversity did not. Newly diagnosed patients were reported to exhibit reduced baseline TCR diversity relative to healthy donors. Prior to therapy, complete responders displayed diversity much like that of newly diagnosed patients.

This CDR3 has 14 residues. Germline V gene data show CDR1 as SGHVS and CDR2 as FQNEAQ. V lost 0 bases, J lost 1 base, and 7 bases lay in between. Described time point: cycle 4 day 1 (C4D1), after five to seven weeks of nivolumab. Autologous stem cell transplantation was followed by relapse in every patient, and brentuximab vedotin exposure varied. Magnetic negative selection, applied to thawed PBMCs, was used to isolate the CD8+ T cells. This sequence originates from a human donor with classical Hodgkin lymphoma. The sequences come from CD8+ T cells from blood, collected before the fourth cycle of nivolumab. The chain uses TRBV7-8 and TRBJ2-7; a weak D match, TRBD2 (5 bases). The CDR3 spells CASSLASESYEQYF. The CDR3 region has the DNA TGTGCCAGCAGCTTAGCTAGCGAATCCTACGAGCAGTACTTC.